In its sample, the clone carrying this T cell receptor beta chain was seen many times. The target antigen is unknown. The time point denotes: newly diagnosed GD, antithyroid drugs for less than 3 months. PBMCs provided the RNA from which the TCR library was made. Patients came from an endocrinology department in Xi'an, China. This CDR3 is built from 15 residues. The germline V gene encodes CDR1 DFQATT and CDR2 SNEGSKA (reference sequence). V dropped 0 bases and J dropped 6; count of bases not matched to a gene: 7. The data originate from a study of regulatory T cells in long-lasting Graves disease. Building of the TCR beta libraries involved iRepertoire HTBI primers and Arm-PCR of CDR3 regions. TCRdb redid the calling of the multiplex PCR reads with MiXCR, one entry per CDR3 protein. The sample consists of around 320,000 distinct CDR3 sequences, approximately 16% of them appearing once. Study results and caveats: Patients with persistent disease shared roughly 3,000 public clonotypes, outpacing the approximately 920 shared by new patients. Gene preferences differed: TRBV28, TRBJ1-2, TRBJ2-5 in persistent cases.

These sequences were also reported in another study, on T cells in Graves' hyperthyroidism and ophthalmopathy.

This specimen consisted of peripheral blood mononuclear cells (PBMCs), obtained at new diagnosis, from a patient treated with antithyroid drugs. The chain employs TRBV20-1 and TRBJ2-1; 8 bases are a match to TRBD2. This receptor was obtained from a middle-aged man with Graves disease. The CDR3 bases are TGCAGTGCTAGAGACCTAGCGGGCGGTAGCAATGAGCAGTTCTTC. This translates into CSARDLAGGSNEQFF.